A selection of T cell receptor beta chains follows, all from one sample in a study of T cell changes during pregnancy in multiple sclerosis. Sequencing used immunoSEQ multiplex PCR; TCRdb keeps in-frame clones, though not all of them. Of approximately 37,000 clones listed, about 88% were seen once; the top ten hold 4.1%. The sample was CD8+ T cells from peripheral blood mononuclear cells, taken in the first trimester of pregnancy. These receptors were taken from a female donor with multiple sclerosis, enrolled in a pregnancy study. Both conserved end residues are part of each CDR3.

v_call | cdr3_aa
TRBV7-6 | CASSALGTGTEQYF
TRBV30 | CALPGQGARREAFF
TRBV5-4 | CASSVGLAGSTGELFF
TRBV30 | CAWKGGPDTGELFF
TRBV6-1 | CAGGTGVAYTEAFF
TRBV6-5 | CASSYSTRNEQFF
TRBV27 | CASSGTENTEAFF
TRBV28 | CASSFPDRGLFTGELFF
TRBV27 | CASSLFGTAYSSGATDTQYF
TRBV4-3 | CASSQDGEDTGYTF
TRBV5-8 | CASSPRGQGYQGELFF
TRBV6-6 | CASSPTGAYEQYF
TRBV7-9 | CASSQGRDLFF
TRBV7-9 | CASSLVGTGSYGYTF
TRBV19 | CASSGFEQGQGLYSNQPQHF
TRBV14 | CASSQDLSSQGTQYF
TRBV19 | CASSISDSNLHNYGYTF
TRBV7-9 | CASSSWALRYEQYF
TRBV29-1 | CSVEVLYGEAFF
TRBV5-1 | CASSFGGSYEQYF
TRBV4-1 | CASSPSDRGHTEAFF